This is a list of T cell receptor beta chains from one sample in a study of blood T cell repertoires in COVID-19. Sequencing was performed with immunoSEQ multiplex PCR; in TCRdb, only in-frame clones are kept and a portion is missing. The sample lists some 99,000 clones; about 81% were seen once. Sequencing input: peripheral blood. The receptors were gathered from a man between 65 and 85 years old with acute or convalescent COVID-19. The conserved cysteine and the conserved F or W are not part of the CDR3 here. Clone size is given for some rows only: seen once, a few or many times, or a class if the clone is expanded.

J	size	length	V	CDR3
TRBJ1-2	once	12	TRBV5-4	ASSLGSGNYGYT
TRBJ2-5	few	13	TRBV2	ASSLTSGSGETQY
TRBJ2-2	once	13	TRBV28	ASSSTGTRGGELF
TRBJ2-7	NA	11	TRBV5-1	ASSLETLYEQY
TRBJ2-2	many	12	TRBV24-1	ATSDYRNTGELF
TRBJ2-2	NA	13	TRBV3-1/TRBV3-2	ASSHTGGVTGELF
TRBJ2-1	NA	15	TRBV5-6	ASSSNDPVDTYNEQF
TRBJ2-4	NA	18	TRBV11-2	ASSLDGVGQTTLAKNIQY
TRBJ2-7	few	11	TRBV27	ASSLGGTYEQY
TRBJ1-3	few	15	TRBV28	ASSSTGTGGSGNTIY
TRBJ2-1	NA	12	TRBV9	ASSTRDYVNEQF
TRBJ2-7	NA	13	TRBV7-8	ASSLLTSGVYEQY
TRBJ2-7	many	14	TRBV3-1/TRBV3-2	ASSHRPGTSVDEQY
TRBJ2-6	NA	14	TRBV4-1	ASSQLAGTGANVLT
TRBJ2-4	NA	12	TRBV4-3	ASSEGDRSNIQY
TRBJ1-6	NA	12	TRBV27	ASSLGQFNSPLH
TRBJ2-1	NA	14	TRBV5-1	ASSLEVAGGLNEQF
TRBJ2-1	NA	13	TRBV28	ASRPIAGGYNEQF
TRBJ2-5	many	17	TRBV11-3	ASSLGGGLVAGDQETQY
TRBJ2-7	NA	12	TRBV2	ASKRGTSGYEQY
TRBJ1-2	NA	10	TRBV30	AWSVHGGGYT
TRBJ1-5	NA	13	TRBV6-1	ASSEGSGGNQPQH
TRBJ2-3	NA	14	TRBV24-1	ATSVPGLAGSDTQY
TRBJ2-7	NA	13	TRBV18	ASSPIQGEGYEQY
TRBJ1-5	NA	15	TRBV4-3	ASSQGLVEGAGQPQH
TRBJ2-2	NA	10	TRBV19	ASSSLTGELF
TRBJ1-6	NA	11	TRBV5-1	ASSLERTGRLH
TRBJ1-4	few	15	TRBV11-2	ASSLAPISGGGEKLF
TRBJ1-2	NA	10	TRBV11-2	ASSTDSYGYT
TRBJ2-1	NA	14	TRBV28	ASSPRTSGSINEQF
TRBJ2-3	NA	12	TRBV5-4	ASRPGLAGDTQY
TRBJ1-1	few	12	TRBV3-1/TRBV3-2	ASSHWGGNTEAF
TRBJ1-4	NA	8	TRBV19	ASFGTVLF
TRBJ2-7	once	14	TRBV24-1	ATSDPTSGPPLEQY
TRBJ2-5	NA	10	TRBV5-1	ASSLTEETQY
TRBJ2-7	once	12	TRBV5-4	ASSPTGVSYEQY
TRBJ2-7	NA	13	TRBV6-2/TRBV6-3	ASSLRQGRAYEQY
TRBJ1-5	NA	13	TRBV5-1	ASREMPGGNQPQH
TRBJ1-4	NA	15	TRBV19	ASRTGFTVATNEKLF